Described below is a single T cell receptor (beta chain) sequence and its context. With a much larger clone just one base away, this may be a read error. Establishment of the diagnosis relied upon clinical symptoms, serum thyroxine, TRAb, thyroid ultrasound and orbital computed tomography. The data are from a study of Graves' ophthalmopathy and Graves' hyperthyroidism. Using RNA transcripts, the TCR beta CDR3 regions were amplified. First-round RT-PCR used HTBI primers; second-round multiplex PCR followed. A single record per CDR3 protein comes from TCRdb applying MiXCR to the multiplex PCR reads. The table lists over a million distinct CDR3 sequences, about 35% of them singletons. The sequencing input was peripheral blood or thyroid tissue (not recorded which). This receptor was taken from an adult man with Graves' hyperthyroidism.

The CDR3 nucleotides read TGCGCCAGCAGCCCAGTGACAGCGAACTATGGCTACACCTTC. As protein: CASSPVTANYGYTF. The chain joins TRBV7-2 to TRBJ1-2; TRBD1 is a possible D gene (5 bases). This CDR3 is built from 14 residues. The germline V gene encodes CDR1 SGHTA and CDR2 FQGNSA.